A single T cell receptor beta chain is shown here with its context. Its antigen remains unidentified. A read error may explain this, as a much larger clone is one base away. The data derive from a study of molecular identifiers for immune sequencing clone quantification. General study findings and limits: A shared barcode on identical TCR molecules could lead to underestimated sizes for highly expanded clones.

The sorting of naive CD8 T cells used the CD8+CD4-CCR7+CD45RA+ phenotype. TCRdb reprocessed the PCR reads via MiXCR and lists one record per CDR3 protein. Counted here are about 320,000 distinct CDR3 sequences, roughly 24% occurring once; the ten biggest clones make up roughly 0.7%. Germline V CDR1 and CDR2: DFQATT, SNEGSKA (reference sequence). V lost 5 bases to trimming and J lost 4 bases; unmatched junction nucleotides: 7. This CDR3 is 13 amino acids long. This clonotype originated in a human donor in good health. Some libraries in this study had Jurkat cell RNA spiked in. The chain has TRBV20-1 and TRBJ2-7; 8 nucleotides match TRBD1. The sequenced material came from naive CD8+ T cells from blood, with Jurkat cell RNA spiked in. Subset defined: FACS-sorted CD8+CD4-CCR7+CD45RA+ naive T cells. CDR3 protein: CSARSTGVYEQYF. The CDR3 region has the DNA TGCAGTGCTCGATCGACAGGGGTGTACGAGCAGTACTTC.